Following are 31 T cell receptor beta chains from one sample sequenced in a study of blood T cell repertoires in COVID-19. Sequencing was performed with immunoSEQ multiplex PCR; in TCRdb, only in-frame clones are kept and a portion is missing. The sample holds approximately 190,000 clones, around 80% seen once. Sequencing was performed on peripheral blood. All receptors derive from a man aged 30 to 39 with active or convalescent COVID-19.

This chain joins TRBV12-3 or TRBV12-4 and TRBJ2-3; D is uncertain. V was cut by 5 bases and J by 4 bases, with 10 bases left in between. The CDR3 contains 13 residues. CDR3 nucleotide sequence: TGTGCCAGCAGTGAATATGGGCCAGATACGCAGTATTTT. This translates into CASSEYGPDTQYF.

The chain employs TRBV3-1 (or the pseudogene TRBV3-2) and TRBJ2-1; D is perhaps TRBD1 (6 bases). Germline loops: CDR1 LGHDT, CDR2 YNNKEL (reference sequence). V was cut by 6 bases and J by 8 bases, with 14 bases left in between. This CDR3 is built from 13 residues. This chain's CDR3 is CASRAQGGDEQFF. The CDR3 nucleotides read TGTGCCAGCAGGGCACAGGGTGGCGATGAGCAGTTCTTC.

The V gene is TRBV18, the J gene TRBJ1-6, with D maybe TRBD1 (6 bases). Trimming left V 3 bases short and J 7 bases short, with 16 bases between. Germline assignment: CDR1 KGHSH and CDR2 LQKENI. The CDR3 has 16 amino acids. CDR3 sequence reads: CASSPTRVTGNSPLHF. CDR3 nucleotides: TGTGCCAGCTCACCTACCAGAGTTACAGGGAATTCACCCCTCCACTTT.

The V and J genes are TRBV11-2 and TRBJ1-1, with D hard to call. CDR3 length: 12 amino acids. CDR1 and CDR2 from the germline V gene are SGHAT and FQNNGV. Trimming left V 3 bases short and J 1 base short, with 3 bases between. CDR3 coding DNA: TGTGCCAGCAGCTTGGCGAACACTGAAGCTTTCTTT. This gives the protein CASSLANTEAFF. Drawing the rest from reference TRBV11-2 and TRBJ1-1, the complete variable domain is EAGVAQSPRYKIIEKRQSVAFWCNPISGHATLYWYQQILGQGPKLLIQFQNNGVVDDSQLPKDRFSAERLKGVDSTLKIQPAKLEDSAVYLCASSLANTEAFFGQGTRLTVV.

The chain recombines TRBV7-3 with TRBJ1-2; 9 nucleotides line up with TRBD1. CDR1 is SGHTA and CDR2 is FQGTGA in the germline V gene. V was pared by 4 bases and J by 8 bases, with 11 bases of the junction left unmatched. CDR3 size: 15 residues. The CDR3 bases are TGTGCCAGCAGCTCCCCGGGACAGGGAACGGCAGGCTACACCTTC. Its translation is CASSSPGQGTAGYTF.

CDR3 residues: CASSPGGYTF. The CDR3 coding sequence is TGTGCCAGCAGCCCCGGTGGCTACACCTTC. The genes are TRBV7-8 and TRBJ1-2; D gene unclear. The CDR3 contains 10 residues. Trimming removed 5 bases at V and 7 bases at J, with 5 bases between. Germline V gives CDR1 SGHVS, CDR2 FQNEAQ.

This clone was found once. The chain uses TRBV9 and TRBJ2-5, with 7 bases lining up with TRBD1. V was pared by 2 bases and J by 2 bases, with 6 bases of the junction left unmatched. Germline assignment: CDR1 SGDLS and CDR2 YYNGEE. The CDR3 covers 15 residues. The CDR3 is CASSVSTGKQETQYF. DNA of the CDR3: TGTGCCAGCAGCGTTTCGACAGGGAAACAAGAGACCCAGTACTTC.

J is TRBJ2-7 and V is TRBV10-3; 8 bases agree with TRBD1. This CDR3 region has 15 residues. The germline CDR1 and CDR2 sequences are ENHRY and SYGVKD. The ends lost 6 bases at V and 0 bases at J; junction bases unmatched: 7. CDR3 protein: CAIRAGQGNSYEQYV. The CDR3, as DNA: TGTGCCATCAGAGCCGGACAGGGAAACTCCTACGAGCAGTACGTC.

This clone was counted only a few times. V is TRBV7-2 and J is TRBJ2-7; 7 positions match TRBD2. CDR3 length: 17 residues. V lost 5 bases, J lost 2 bases, and 15 bases stayed unmatched. Germline CDR1 SGHTA, CDR2 FQGNSA. The CDR3 DNA is TGTGCCAGCAGCCATAGGGGTACAGGACTAGGAGCCTACGAGCAGTACTTC. Protein: CASSHRGTGLGAYEQYF.

This clone was counted once. The chain is built from TRBV7-6 and TRBJ1-4; D call uncertain. The V and J ends lost 1 base and 4 bases respectively, with 10 bases between them. The CDR3 totals 15 residues. The germline CDR1 and CDR2 sequences are SGHVS and FNYEAQ. The CDR3, as DNA: TGTGCCAGCAGCTTAGAAACAGCTTTTAATGAAAAACTGTTTTTT. It yields the protein CASSLETAFNEKLFF. The entire variable domain, with the rest obtained from reference TRBV7-6 and TRBJ1-4, is as follows: GAGVSQSPRYKVTKRGQDVALRCDPISGHVSLYWYRQALGQGPEFLTYFNYEAQQDKSGLPNDRFSAERPEGSISTLTIQRTEQRDSAMYRCASSLETAFNEKLFFGSGTQLSVL.

V gene TRBV9 combines with J gene TRBJ1-3; the match to TRBD1 covers 7 bases. The CDR3 length is 16 residues. J gave up 0 bases and V 4 bases, and 7 bases lay outside the gene matches. Germline CDR1 reads SGDLS; CDR2 reads YYNGEE. The CDR3 loop reads CASSLGQVFSGNTIYF. CDR3 in DNA: TGTGCCAGCAGCCTTGGACAGGTCTTCTCTGGAAACACCATATATTTT.

The chain carries TRBV5-4 and TRBJ1-2, with D possibly TRBD1 on 6 matching bases. Trimming removed 6 bases from V and 13 bases from J, with 25 bases in between. The CDR3 spans 14 residues. The germline gives CDR1 SGHNT, CDR2 YYREEE (reference sequence). The CDR3 reads CASTLGASPTPPTF. The CDR3 nucleotides are TGTGCCAGCACCCTGGGGGCCAGTCCCACTCCGCCCACCTTC. Full variable domain (rest looked up from reference TRBV5-4 and TRBJ1-2): ETGVTQSPTHLIKTRGQQVTLRCSSQSGHNTVSWYQQALGQGPQFIFQYYREEENGRGNFPPRFSGLQFPNYSSELNVNALELDDSALYLCASTLGASPTPPTFGSGTRLTVV.

V is TRBV25-1 and J is TRBJ2-1; 9 bases align to TRBD2. V was pared by 6 bases and J by 8 bases, with 20 bases of the junction left unmatched. The germline V gene has CDR1 MGHDK and CDR2 SYGVNS. The length of the CDR3 is 18 residues. As DNA, the CDR3 is TGTGCCAGCAGCGATCGACAGACAATGGGACTAGCTGTGTATGAGCAGTTCTTC. It encodes CASSDRQTMGLAVYEQFF.

The chain is built from TRBV15 and TRBJ2-3; 10 bases are shared with TRBD2. Trimming at V came to 3 bases and at J to 3 bases, leaving 3 bases not matched to a gene. The CDR3 has 15 amino acids. The germline V gene encodes CDR1 LNHNV and CDR2 YYDKDF (reference sequence). CDR3 nucleotides: TGTGCCACCAGCAGGCGAGCGGGAGGGACAGATACGCAGTATTTT. It yields the protein CATSRRAGGTDTQYF.

This clone was seen only a few times. The chain has TRBV28 and TRBJ1-5; tentatively, D is TRBD1 (5 bases). Trimming stripped 2 bases from V and 4 bases from J, with 12 bases between. The CDR3 spans 15 residues. Germline V gives CDR1 MDHEN, CDR2 SYDVKM. In DNA, the CDR3 is TGTGCCAGCAGTTTAGGCGGGACTCGGAATCAGCCCCAGCATTTT. Its protein is CASSLGGTRNQPQHF.

The chain couples TRBV9 to TRBJ2-3; 13 nucleotides match TRBD2. The CDR3 covers 16 residues. V shed 3 bases, J shed 4 bases, and the junction held 5 bases outside the gene matches. Germline V gene lookup returns CDR1 SGDLS and CDR2 YYNGEE. In DNA form, the CDR3 reads TGTGCCAGCAGCGGCTTCGGACTAGCGGGGGCAGATACGCAGTATTTT. It is translated as CASSGFGLAGADTQYF. Full variable domain (remainder filled in from reference TRBV9 and TRBJ2-3): DSGVTQTPKHLITATGQRVTLRCSPRSGDLSVYWYQQSLDQGLQFLIQYYNGEERAKGNILERFSAQQFPDLHSELNLSSLELGDSALYFCASSGFGLAGADTQYFGPGTRLTVL.

The chain couples TRBV9 to TRBJ1-4; 8 bases match TRBD1. There are 18 residues in the CDR3. Germline V gene data show CDR1 as SGDLS and CDR2 as YYNGEE. The ends lost 2 bases at V and 6 bases at J; junction bases unmatched: 15. The CDR3 reads CASSVFPLPGGAYEKLFF. The DNA of the CDR3 is TGTGCCAGCAGCGTCTTCCCCTTGCCAGGGGGCGCCTATGAAAAACTGTTTTTT.

The chain carries TRBV12-5 and TRBJ2-3, with 8 nucleotides matching TRBD2. The germline gives CDR1 LGHNT, CDR2 FRNRAP. V was pared by 2 bases and J by 2 bases, with 3 bases of the junction left unmatched. The CDR3 covers 15 residues. Here the CDR3 reads CASGLTSGHTDTQYF. For the CDR3, the DNA is TGTGCTAGTGGTTTGACTAGCGGACACACAGATACGCAGTATTTT.

This clone has more than one count but fewer than ten. One end of the junction is discordant with germline, which a read error may explain. This chain uses TRBV5-1 with TRBJ2-1; 12 positions agree with TRBD2. The CDR3 has 14 residues. Germline V gives CDR1 SGHRS, CDR2 YFSETQ. The CDR3 coding sequence is TGCGCCAGCAGCTTGGATGCTAGCGGGGGGGTTTTTCTCTTC. Translating it yields CASSLDASGGVFLF.

V gene TRBV6-5 combines with J gene TRBJ2-6; TRBD2 might be the D (5 bases). This CDR3 region has 15 residues. Per germline, CDR1 MNHEY and CDR2 SVGAGI. Between the trimmed V and J ends, which lost 6 bases and 4 bases, there was a span of 13 bases. The CDR3 is CASSRLTGGANVLTF. The CDR3, as DNA: TGTGCCAGCAGCAGACTAACTGGAGGGGCCAACGTCCTGACTTTC.

V and J are TRBV12-5 and TRBJ2-1; 10 bases are shared with TRBD2. This CDR3 comprises 15 residues. Per germline, CDR1 LGHNT and CDR2 FRNRAP. The trim removed 2 bases at V and 9 bases at J, leaving 7 bases unmatched. The CDR3 DNA reads TGTGCTAGTGGTTTGATGCCTAGCGGGAGTAGTGAGCAGTTCTTC. Its translation is CASGLMPSGSSEQFF.

This chain connects TRBV27 to TRBJ1-2, with a possible D match to TRBD1 (5 bases). V was shortened by 4 bases and J by 0 bases, with 9 bases between the two germline ends. Germline V gives CDR1 MNHEY, CDR2 SMNVEV (reference sequence). This CDR3 is built from 14 residues. In DNA, the CDR3 is TGTGCCAGCAGTTCCGGGACTACTAACTATGGCTACACCTTC. Translating it yields CASSSGTTNYGYTF.

This rearrangement joins TRBV20-1 to TRBJ2-1; 12 nucleotides agree with TRBD2. CDR1 DFQATT and CDR2 SNEGSKA come from the germline V gene (reference sequence). V was pared by 3 bases and J by 6 bases, with 3 bases of the junction left unmatched. This CDR3 spans 14 amino acids. The CDR3 protein is CSASEGLAGNEQFF. The CDR3 bases are TGCAGTGCTAGTGAGGGACTAGCGGGCAATGAGCAGTTCTTC.

The rearrangement links TRBV5-1 to TRBJ2-3; tentative D call: TRBD1 (6 bases). The V end lost 0 bases, the J end lost 5 bases, and 13 bases lay between the germline ends. CDR1 is SGHRS, CDR2 YFSETQ, per germline. This CDR3 spans 15 amino acids. This chain's CDR3 is CASSLDTGRRDTQYF. The CDR3, as DNA: TGCGCCAGCAGCTTGGATACAGGGCGCAGAGATACGCAGTATTTT. The whole variable domain, filled in from reference TRBV5-1 and TRBJ2-3, reads KAGVTQTPRYLIKTRGQQVTLSCSPISGHRSVSWYQQTPGQGLQFLFEYFSETQRNKGNFPGRFSGRQFSNSRSEMNVSTLELGDSALYLCASSLDTGRRDTQYFGPGTRLTVL.

This clone came up once. Here the CDR3 DNA reads TGTGCCAGCAGTTACTCGCGACAGGGATCTGGAAACACCATATATTTT. Amino acid sequence: CASSYSRQGSGNTIYF. J is TRBJ1-3 and V is TRBV6-5, with 7 bases lining up with TRBD1. CDR3 length equals 16 residues. With 0 bases clipped from V and 1 base from J, the junction kept 3 bases outside the gene matches. Germline CDR1 reads MNHEY; CDR2 reads SVGAGI.

The gene calls are TRBV7-2 and TRBJ2-7; D possibly corresponds to TRBD2 (5 bases). There are 14 residues in the CDR3. Germline V lookup: CDR1 SGHTA, CDR2 FQGNSA. Trimming shortened V by 5 bases and J by 0 bases, and 11 bases separated the two germline ends. The CDR3: CASSPERLSYEQYF. In DNA form, the CDR3 reads TGTGCCAGCAGCCCTGAGCGGCTCTCCTACGAGCAGTACTTC.

The chain recombines TRBV5-6 with TRBJ2-3, with 8 bases fitting TRBD2. This CDR3 comprises 15 residues. CDR1 and CDR2 (germline): SGHDT, YYEEEE. The trim removed 0 bases at V and 6 bases at J, leaving 6 bases unmatched. The CDR3 DNA sequence: TGTGCCAGCAGCTTGGGGGAGCGGGGGTGGGATACGCAGTATTTT. Translated, it gives CASSLGERGWDTQYF.

This clone has just a few counts. CDR3 region: CASSATGRRDTEAFF. In DNA, the CDR3 is TGTGCCAGCAGTGCGACAGGGAGGAGGGACACTGAAGCTTTCTTT. The rearrangement links TRBV25-1 to TRBJ1-1; TRBD1 matches 7 bases. CDR1 and CDR2 (germline): MGHDK, SYGVNS. Trimming took 4 bases from V and 3 from J; bases not matched to a gene: 8. This CDR3 is built from 15 residues.

The genes are TRBV7-2 and TRBJ1-2, with a possible D match to TRBD1 (6 bases). Trimming left V 6 bases short and J 3 bases short, with 17 bases between. The V gene's germline CDR1 is SGHTA and CDR2 FQGNSA. This CDR3 comprises 15 residues. CDR3 coding DNA: TGTGCCAGCAGTTCCCAGGGGTTCGCCGACTATGGCTACACCTTC. It translates to CASSSQGFADYGYTF.

The chain uses TRBV2 and TRBJ1-2; possibly TRBD1 for D (5 bases). Germline CDR1 and CDR2: SNHLY and FYNNEI. Trimming pared 7 bases from V and 3 bases from J, leaving 12 bases between. This CDR3 comprises 13 residues. The DNA for the CDR3 is TGTGCCAGCATCATCAGGGAGGACTATGGCTACACCTTC. This translates into CASIIREDYGYTF.

This chain links TRBV27 with TRBJ1-1; no firm D call. V was clipped by 5 bases and J by 1 base, with 17 bases between them. The CDR3 totals 16 residues. From germline, CDR1 is MNHEY and CDR2 SMNVEV (reference sequence). In DNA, the CDR3 is TGTGCCAGCAGTGGGCAGGCATGGTCGACGAACACTGAAGCTTTCTTT. Its translation: CASSGQAWSTNTEAFF.